Listed here are 14 T cell receptor beta chains from one sample, sequenced in a study of T cell repertoires in cytomegalovirus infection. Their cognate antigens are unknown. TCRdb re-derived calls from the reads in MiXCR, one entry per CDR3 protein. This sample has some 590,000 distinct CDR3 sequences, with about 39% found just once. Sequencing was performed on cultured PBMCs, taken from culture after CMV antigen stimulation. Receptors were obtained from a human donor in good health (CMV status not recorded). Some clones in this sample may be carry-over from other donors' samples.

A few counts support this clonotype. Compared with germline, one end of the junction differs, possibly owing to a read error. The rearrangement uses TRBV7-2 and TRBJ2-4, with D perhaps TRBD1 or TRBD2 (5 bases each). The germline V gene encodes CDR1 SGHTA and CDR2 FQGNSA. The CDR3 loop spans 12 amino acids. The CDR3 region is CASSPDRGPWHF. CDR3 DNA sequence: TGTGCCAGCAGCCCAGACCGGGGCCCTTGGCACTTC.

This clonotype has a count of ten or more. The genes are TRBV6-1 and TRBJ1-2, with D hard to call. V lost 10 bases to trimming and J lost 8 bases, with 20 bases between them. The length of the CDR3 is 13 residues. Germline V gene data show CDR1 as MNHNS and CDR2 as SASEGT. CDR3 residues: CATLLPGDKGYTF. DNA of the CDR3: TGTGCCACCCTTTTGCCGGGAGACAAGGGCTACACCTTC.

The V and J genes are TRBV12-3 or TRBV12-4 and TRBJ2-7; TRBD1 matches 9 bases. Trimming at V came to 6 bases and at J to 5 bases, leaving 8 bases not matched to a gene. The CDR3 is made up of 14 amino acids. The DNA for the CDR3 is TGTGCCAGCAGGTCCGGGACAGGGAGGAACGAGCAGTACTTC. Translated, it gives CASRSGTGRNEQYF.

This clonotype was recorded a few times. CDR3 protein: CASSRRPLSGYTF. The CDR3 nucleotides are TGTGCCAGCAGTCGAAGACCTCTTAGTGGCTACACCTTC. The chain combines TRBV6-1 with TRBJ1-2; D gene unclear. The CDR3 sequence is 13 residues long. The germline CDR1 and CDR2 sequences are MNHNS and SASEGT. V lost 5 bases, J lost 7 bases, and 14 bases lay in between.

In nucleotides, the CDR3 is TGTGCCAGCAGTGAATCGCCAGGGGTACCCTCGGAAGAGACCCAGTACTTC. Translation: CASSESPGVPSEETQYF. This rearrangement joins TRBV25-1 to TRBJ2-5, with D possibly matching TRBD1 (6 bases). Germline-derived CDR1 and CDR2 are MGHDK and SYGVNS. There are 17 residues in the CDR3. V was pared by 1 base and J by 3 bases, with 18 bases between.

This clonotype was picked up a small number of times. The chain has TRBV12-3 or TRBV12-4 and TRBJ1-1, with D possibly matching TRBD1 (6 bases). Deletions cut 6 bases from V and 8 bases from J, with 13 bases between. The CDR3 is 12 residues long. CDR3 residues: CASSPDSLEAFF. The CDR3 bases are TGTGCCAGCAGCCCGGACAGTTTAGAAGCTTTCTTT.

The rearrangement joins TRBV7-8 to TRBJ2-7; TRBD2 might be the D (5 bases). CDR1 is SGHVS and CDR2 is FQNEAQ in the germline V gene. Trimming removed 1 base at V and 7 bases at J, with 17 bases between. This CDR3 has 15 residues. The CDR3 loop reads CASSLGRAGPQEQYF. CDR3 nucleotide sequence: TGTGCCAGCAGCTTAGGTCGGGCGGGCCCACAGGAGCAGTACTTC.

The chain links TRBV19 to TRBJ2-7; no clear D. V lost 1 base, J lost 1 base, and 8 bases lay in between. The CDR3 runs to 14 residues. The V gene's germline CDR1 is LNHDA and CDR2 SQIVND (reference sequence). The DNA for the CDR3 is TGTGCCAGTAGTATAGGGTCAAAATCCTACGAGCAGTACTTC. This codes for CASSIGSKSYEQYF.

The rearrangement links TRBV7-2 to TRBJ2-1; TRBD1 is a possible D gene (6 bases). This CDR3 region has 17 residues. Germline V gives CDR1 SGHTA, CDR2 FQGNSA. Trimming pared 3 bases from V and 9 bases from J, leaving 24 bases between. The CDR3 nucleotides are TGTGCCAGCAGCTTCCAGATAGGGGGTAAGGCGGCCGGTGAGCAGTTCTTC. This gives the protein CASSFQIGGKAAGEQFF.

In this sample, this clonotype turned up once. The V call is TRBV5-4, the J call TRBJ2-2; TRBD1 aligns across 9 bases. Germline CDR1 reads SGHNT; CDR2 reads YYREEE (reference sequence). The V gene end was trimmed by 4 bases and the J gene end by 1 base; junction bases not matched to a gene: 5. The CDR3 length is 16 residues. The CDR3 region has the DNA TGTGCCAGCAGCGACGGACAGGGGAAGAACACCGGGGAGCTGTTTTTT. It encodes CASSDGQGKNTGELFF.

V gene TRBV7-2 combines with J gene TRBJ1-6; the match to TRBD1 covers 11 bases. V lost 5 bases, J lost 4 bases, and 1 base stayed unmatched. Germline V gene sequence: CDR1 SGHTA, CDR2 FQGNSA. CDR3 size: 15 residues. CDR3 coding DNA: TGTGCCAGCAGCGGACAGGGGGCGTATAATTCACCCCTCCACTTT. Protein: CASSGQGAYNSPLHF.

The chain combines TRBV10-3 with TRBJ2-3; 12 bases agree with TRBD2. The length of the CDR3 is 14 residues. V gave up 7 bases and J gave up 4 bases; unmatched junction bases: 3. The germline CDR1 and CDR2 sequences are ENHRY and SYGVKD. CDR3 DNA sequence: TGTGCCATCACGGCTAGCGGGAGGGCAGATACGCAGTATTTT. Translated, it gives CAITASGRADTQYF.

The V call is TRBV7-6, the J call TRBJ2-2; possible D gene TRBD1, 5 bases. CDR1 and CDR2 (germline): SGHVS, FNYEAQ. V gave up 2 bases and J gave up 3 bases, with 10 bases separating them. The CDR3 runs to 15 residues. Written as DNA, the CDR3 is TGTGCCAGCAGCTTAAGCAGGGCCGACACCGGGGAGCTGTTTTTT. As protein: CASSLSRADTGELFF.

The chain links TRBV29-1 to TRBJ2-3; D may be TRBD2 (5 bases). CDR3 size: 15 residues. Germline V gene data show CDR1 as SQVTM and CDR2 as ANQGSEA. V was trimmed by 3 bases and J by 0 bases, leaving 13 bases between them. The CDR3 DNA reads as TGCAGCGTTGATAGAAGCGGTTCTAGCACAGATACGCAGTATTTT. This sequence encodes CSVDRSGSSTDTQYF.